A selection of T cell receptor beta chains follows, all from one sample in a study of blood T cells in healthy people across ages. TCRdb re-called the 5' RACE reads with MiXCR, one entry per CDR3 protein. The table shows 870,000 or so distinct CDR3 sequences, with 29% occurring only once. Sample: blood. The receptors shown here come from a woman of 80 years or more in good health. CDR3s include the opening cysteine and the closing phenylalanine or tryptophan. The order of the fields is D gene, CDR3 length, clone size, J gene, V gene, CDR3 protein, CDR3 DNA. The D gene is left open where the match is weak. The size field is filled for only some rows; it gives once, few, many or a size class.

NA 15 many TRBJ2-3 TRBV5-1 CASSSLLRTTDTQYF TGCGCCAGCAGCTCCCTACTCCGAACCACAGATACGCAGTATTTT
NA 15 NA TRBJ2-3 TRBV12-3/TRBV12-4 CASNPDGSSADAQYF TGTGCCAGCAACCCGGACGGTTCTAGCGCAGATGCGCAGTATTTT
NA 16 few TRBJ1-2 TRBV3-1 CASSQVSLGQNYGYTF TGTGCCAGCAGCCAGGTCAGCCTCGGACAGAACTATGGCTACACCTTC
NA 19 few TRBJ2-2 TRBV5-1 CASSFWPGVVVGLSGELFF TGCGCCAGCAGCTTTTGGCCTGGAGTGGTCGTAGGATTGAGTGGGGAGCTGTTTTTT
NA 11 NA TRBJ1-2 TRBV12-3/TRBV12-4 CASREGHGYTF TGTGCCAGCAGAGAAGGGCATGGCTACACCTTC
NA 14 NA TRBJ2-1 TRBV11-3 CASSSTRSVGEQFF TGTGCCAGCAGCTCGACTCGTAGTGTCGGTGAGCAGTTCTTC
NA 16 NA TRBJ2-2 TRBV6-2/TRBV6-3 CASSNGQLLNTGELFF TGTGCCAGCAGTAACGGACAGCTCCTGAACACCGGGGAGCTGTTTTTT
TRBD2 14 once TRBJ2-3 TRBV12-3/TRBV12-4 CASSLRGGEDTQYF TGTGCCAGCAGTTTACGGGGGGGCGAAGATACGCAGTATTTT
NA 9 few TRBJ1-3 TRBV7-9 CAGGNTIYF TGTGCCGGCGGAAACACCATATATTTT
NA 15 many TRBJ2-5 TRBV2 CASRAGTGGGETQYF TGTGCCAGCAGAGCCGGGACTGGAGGAGGAGAGACCCAGTACTTC
NA 12 NA TRBJ2-7 TRBV13 CAVEVRDYEQYF TGTGCCGTAGAGGTCAGGGATTACGAGCAGTACTTC
NA 16 many TRBJ1-2 TRBV6-1 CASRPPRLSDNYGYTF TGTGCCAGCAGACCTCCCCGGCTGAGTGACAACTATGGCTACACCTTC
NA 14 NA TRBJ1-6 TRBV6-6 CASSTGGYNSPLHF TGTGCCAGCAGCACCGGGGGTTATAATTCACCCCTCCACTTT
NA 14 few TRBJ1-1 TRBV12-3/TRBV12-4 CASSLRVVNTEAFF TGTGCCAGCAGTTTGAGGGTAGTGAACACTGAAGCTTTCTTT
TRBD2 15 many TRBJ2-7 TRBV27 CASSFGTSGAYEQYF TGTGCCAGCAGTTTCGGGACTAGCGGGGCCTACGAGCAGTACTTC
NA 14 many TRBJ1-5 TRBV20-1 CSARPGGRYQPQHF TGCAGTGCTAGGCCGGGGGGCCGTTATCAGCCCCAGCATTTT
NA 15 many TRBJ2-1 TRBV14 CASSLFTSGIGEQFF TGTGCCAGCAGCCTCTTCACGTCGGGGATCGGTGAGCAGTTCTTC
TRBD1 15 many TRBJ2-7 TRBV24-1 CATSDPGTGIYEQYF TGTGCCACCAGTGACCCCGGGACAGGTATTTACGAGCAGTACTTC
NA 12 NA TRBJ2-7 TRBV6-2/TRBV6-3 CASSYGVDEQYF TGTGCCAGCAGTTACGGTGTCGACGAGCAGTACTTC
NA 14 many TRBJ1-4 TRBV7-2 CASSTRVGDEKLFF TGTGCCAGCAGCACCAGGGTCGGAGACGAAAAACTGTTTTTT
NA 14 many TRBJ1-2 TRBV9 CASSVGAGVHGYTF TGTGCCAGCAGCGTAGGGGCAGGGGTCCATGGCTACACCTTC
TRBD1 14 NA TRBJ1-2 TRBV20-1 CSAASQGAYHGYTF TGCAGTGCTGCCAGCCAGGGGGCATACCATGGCTACACCTTC
NA 15 many TRBJ2-7 TRBV7-2 CASSRPGGGAYEQYF TGTGCCAGCAGCCGCCCAGGAGGAGGGGCCTACGAGCAGTACTTC
NA 11 NA TRBJ1-2 TRBV30 CAWSSRAARTF TGTGCCTGGAGTTCCCGAGCAGCTCGCACCTTC
TRBD1 14 many TRBJ1-5 TRBV20-1 CSAPERGRYQPQHF TGCAGTGCTCCCGAGAGGGGGCGGTATCAGCCCCAGCATTTT
NA 14 NA TRBJ2-3 TRBV6-2/TRBV6-3 CASRIAWGTDTQYF TGTGCCAGCCGTATTGCGTGGGGGACAGATACGCAGTATTTT
NA 15 few TRBJ1-1 TRBV9 CASSVVGRMNTEAFF TGTGCCAGCAGCGTAGTAGGACGGATGAACACTGAAGCTTTCTTT
NA 15 many TRBJ2-5 TRBV3-1 CASSLPHLYGETQYF TGTGCCAGCAGCCTCCCACACTTATACGGGGAGACCCAGTACTTC
TRBD1 12 few TRBJ1-2 TRBV5-1 CASSLQGESYTF TGCGCCAGCAGCTTGCAGGGGGAGAGCTACACCTTC
NA 16 many TRBJ2-3 TRBV7-2 CASSLGGTITPDTQYF TGTGCCAGCAGCTTAGGGGGGACAATAACCCCAGATACGCAGTATTTT
NA 15 NA TRBJ2-1 TRBV24-1 CATSDSQGYYNEQFF TGTGCCACCAGTGACTCACAGGGTTATTACAATGAGCAGTTCTTC
NA 14 many TRBJ1-2 TRBV5-1 CASSGTGELYGYTF TGCGCCAGCAGCGGAACAGGCGAACTCTATGGCTACACCTTC
TRBD1 18 NA TRBJ1-2 TRBV7-8 CASSNNFGQGRGGYGYTF TGTGCCAGCAGCAATAACTTTGGACAGGGGCGCGGGGGCTATGGCTACACCTTC
NA 17 many TRBJ2-7 TRBV15 CATSRDRRGRVSYEQYF TGTGCCACCAGCAGAGATCGACGGGGAAGGGTTTCCTACGAGCAGTACTTC
NA 12 few TRBJ2-1 TRBV7-2 CASSLRGIEQFF TGTGCCAGCAGCTTGCGGGGAATTGAGCAGTTCTTC
NA 15 NA TRBJ2-7 TRBV18 CASSPEGSVSYEQYF TGTGCCAGCTCACCAGAGGGGTCTGTCTCCTACGAGCAGTACTTC
TRBD1 18 NA TRBJ1-4 TRBV7-9 CASSLLDREDLYNEKLFF TGTGCCAGCAGCTTACTGGACAGGGAAGACCTTTATAATGAAAAACTGTTTTTT
NA 12 NA TRBJ1-1 TRBV6-2/TRBV6-3 CASSYGPGEAFF TGTGCCAGCAGTTACGGCCCAGGTGAAGCTTTCTTT
TRBD1 13 NA TRBJ1-1 TRBV25-1 CASSRGQGAGAFF TGTGCCAGCAGTCGGGGACAGGGGGCTGGGGCTTTCTTT
TRBD2 20 NA TRBJ2-1 TRBV4-3 CDSSQVVPGLAGTSYNEQFF TGCGACAGCAGCCAAGTCGTCCCGGGACTAGCCGGGACCTCCTACAATGAGCAGTTCTTC
NA 9 few TRBJ2-5 TRBV6-2/TRBV6-3 CASGGTQYF TGTGCCAGCGGGGGGACCCAGTACTTC
NA 13 many TRBJ2-3 TRBV18 CATVGSGTDTQYF TGTGCCACCGTAGGATCAGGGACAGATACGCAGTATTTT
NA 13 few TRBJ2-1 TRBV20-1 CSVISGRGEKQFF TGCAGTGTCATATCGGGAAGGGGGGAGAAGCAGTTCTTC
TRBD2 16 many TRBJ2-5 TRBV9 CASSVGHLAGVETQYF TGTGCCAGCAGCGTAGGTCACCTAGCGGGGGTTGAGACCCAGTACTTC
TRBD2 15 many TRBJ2-3 TRBV5-5 CASSSQRGRTDTQYF TGTGCCAGCAGCTCCCAGCGGGGCCGCACAGATACGCAGTATTTT
TRBD1 15 many TRBJ2-1 TRBV20-1 CSARPPGTGFNEQFF TGCAGTGCGCGGCCCCCCGGGACAGGGTTTAATGAGCAGTTCTTC
TRBD2 16 many TRBJ2-5 TRBV5-5 CASASGLRGGQETQYF TGTGCCAGCGCTTCGGGACTGCGGGGGGGGCAAGAGACCCAGTACTTC
NA 12 once TRBJ2-1 TRBV5-1 CASSTGRGDEFF TGCGCCAGCAGCACGGGCAGGGGAGACGAGTTCTTC
NA 13 once TRBJ2-5 TRBV9 CASSVADPGEQHF TGTGCCAGCAGCGTAGCCGACCCAGGCGAGCAGCACTTC
TRBD1 16 many TRBJ2-1 TRBV6-5 CASRLTGTGIYNEQFF TGTGCCAGCAGGTTGACCGGGACAGGGATTTACAATGAGCAGTTCTTC
NA 11 many TRBJ2-5 TRBV20-1 CSGIGGETQYF TGCAGTGGGATTGGGGGAGAGACCCAGTACTTC
NA 13 many TRBJ2-1 TRBV15 CATSSYRYNEQFF TGTGCCACCAGCAGCTACAGATACAATGAGCAGTTCTTC
NA 16 NA TRBJ2-2 TRBV5-1 CASSLGSGANTGGLFF TGCGCCAGCAGCTTGGGGTCAGGAGCGAACACCGGGGGGCTGTTTTTT
NA 15 many TRBJ2-6 TRBV6-2/TRBV6-3 CASSIKAAGANVLTF TGTGCCAGCAGCATAAAGGCAGCCGGGGCCAACGTCCTGACTTTC
TRBD1 16 NA TRBJ2-3 TRBV20-1 CSAGDRTGGPADTQYF TGCAGTGCTGGAGATCGGACAGGGGGCCCCGCAGATACGCAGTATTTT
TRBD2 16 NA TRBJ2-1 TRBV7-2 CASSFALAGGWNEQFF TGTGCCAGCAGCTTCGCGCTAGCGGGGGGATGGAATGAGCAGTTCTTC
NA 15 NA TRBJ2-7 TRBV5-1 CASSLAVQGPSEQYF TGCGCCAGCAGCTTGGCCGTTCAAGGGCCGAGCGAGCAGTACTTC